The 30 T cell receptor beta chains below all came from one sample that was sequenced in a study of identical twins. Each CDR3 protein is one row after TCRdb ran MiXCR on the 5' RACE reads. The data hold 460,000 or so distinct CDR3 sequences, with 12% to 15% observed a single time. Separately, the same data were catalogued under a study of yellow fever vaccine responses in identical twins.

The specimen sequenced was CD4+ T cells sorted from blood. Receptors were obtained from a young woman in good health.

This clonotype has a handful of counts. CDR3 bases: TGTGCCAGCAGCTTCTACGACAGGGGGCTTGAGACCCAGTACTTC. Its translation is CASSFYDRGLETQYF. This chain uses TRBV11-2 with TRBJ2-5, with TRBD1 matching 10 bases. Germline loops: CDR1 SGHAT, CDR2 FQNNGV. There are 15 residues in the CDR3. J was trimmed by 5 bases and V by 3 bases; bases with no gene match: 6. The whole variable domain, remainder taken from reference TRBV11-2 and TRBJ2-5, is EAGVAQSPRYKIIEKRQSVAFWCNPISGHATLYWYQQILGQGPKLLIQFQNNGVVDDSQLPKDRFSAERLKGVDSTLKIQPAKLEDSAVYLCASSFYDRGLETQYFGPGTRLLVL.

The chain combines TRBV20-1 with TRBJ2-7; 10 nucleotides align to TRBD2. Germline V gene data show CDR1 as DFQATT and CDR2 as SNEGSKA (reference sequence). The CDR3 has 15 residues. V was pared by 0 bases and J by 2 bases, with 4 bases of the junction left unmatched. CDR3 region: CSARDRSGRAYEQYF. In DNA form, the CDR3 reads TGCAGTGCTAGAGATAGGAGCGGGAGGGCCTACGAGCAGTACTTC.

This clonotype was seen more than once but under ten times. The CDR3 protein is CATAPRGTSGRASTDTQYF. The CDR3 DNA reads as TGTGCCACCGCTCCCCGCGGGACTAGCGGGAGGGCCAGCACAGATACGCAGTATTTT. The chain is built from TRBV11-2 and TRBJ2-3, with 16 bases identical to TRBD2. V trimming: 10 bases; J trimming: 0 bases; junction bases outside the gene matches: 13. In germline, CDR1 is SGHAT, CDR2 FQNNGV. This CDR3 has 19 residues.

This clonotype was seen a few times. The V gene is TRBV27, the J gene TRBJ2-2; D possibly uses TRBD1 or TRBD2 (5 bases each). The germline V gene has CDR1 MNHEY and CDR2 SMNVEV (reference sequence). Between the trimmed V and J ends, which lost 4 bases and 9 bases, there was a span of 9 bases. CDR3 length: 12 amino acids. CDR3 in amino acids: CASSSRGRELFF. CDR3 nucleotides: TGTGCCAGCAGTTCCCGGGGCCGGGAGCTGTTTTTT.

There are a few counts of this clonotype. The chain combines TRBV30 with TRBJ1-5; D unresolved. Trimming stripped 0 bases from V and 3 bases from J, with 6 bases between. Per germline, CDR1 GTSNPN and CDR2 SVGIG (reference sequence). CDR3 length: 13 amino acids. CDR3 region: CAWSVAVNQPQHF. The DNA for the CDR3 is TGTGCCTGGAGTGTGGCAGTCAATCAGCCCCAGCATTTT.

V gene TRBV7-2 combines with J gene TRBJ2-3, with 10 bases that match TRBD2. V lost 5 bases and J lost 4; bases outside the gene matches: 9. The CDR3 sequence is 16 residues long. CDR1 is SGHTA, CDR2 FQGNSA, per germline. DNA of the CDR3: TGTGCCAGCAGCCGAAGGCCTAGCGGGAGTGCAGATACGCAGTATTTT. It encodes CASSRRPSGSADTQYF.

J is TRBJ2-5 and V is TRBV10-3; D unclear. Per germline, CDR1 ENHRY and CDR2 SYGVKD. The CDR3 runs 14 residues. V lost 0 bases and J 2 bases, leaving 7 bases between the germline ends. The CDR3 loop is CAISESPGQETQYF. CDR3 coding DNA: TGTGCCATCAGTGAGTCCCCGGGTCAAGAGACCCAGTACTTC.

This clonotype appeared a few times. The CDR3 DNA sequence: TGTGCCAGCAGCTTTGGGGAGCGGGATCGTGAGCAGTTCTTC. This encodes CASSFGERDREQFF. The genes are TRBV7-8 and TRBJ2-1, with 7 bases fitting TRBD2. The V segment lost 3 bases and the J segment 9 bases; nucleotides outside the gene matches: 8. There are 14 residues in the CDR3. CDR1 and CDR2 (germline): SGHVS, FQNEAQ.

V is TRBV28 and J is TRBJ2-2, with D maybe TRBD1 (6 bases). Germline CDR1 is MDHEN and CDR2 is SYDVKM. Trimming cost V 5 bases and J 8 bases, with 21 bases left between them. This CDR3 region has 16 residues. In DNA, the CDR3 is TGTGCCAGCAGTCCCCCTATGGGGATGACAGGAGGGGAGCTGTTTTTT. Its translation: CASSPPMGMTGGELFF.

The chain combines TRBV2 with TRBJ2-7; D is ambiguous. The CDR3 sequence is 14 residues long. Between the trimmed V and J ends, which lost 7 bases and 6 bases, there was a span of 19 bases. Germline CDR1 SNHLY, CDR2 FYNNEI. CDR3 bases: TGTGCCAGCAAGGGTAATACTGGTAGGTCCGAGCAGTACTTC. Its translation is CASKGNTGRSEQYF.

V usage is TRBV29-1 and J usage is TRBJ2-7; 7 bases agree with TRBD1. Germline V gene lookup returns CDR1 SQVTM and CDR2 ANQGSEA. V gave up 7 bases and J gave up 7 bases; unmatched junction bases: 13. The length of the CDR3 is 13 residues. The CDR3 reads CSAVDRTSLEQYF. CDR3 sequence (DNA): TGCAGCGCCGTGGACAGGACATCTTTAGAGCAGTACTTC.

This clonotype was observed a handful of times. Written as DNA, the CDR3 is TGCAGTGCTCCGGGACAGGGGGTCACCGGGGAGCTGTTTTTT. Translating it yields CSAPGQGVTGELFF. The chain recombines TRBV20-1 with TRBJ2-2, with 11 bases that match TRBD1. The V gene's germline CDR1 is DFQATT and CDR2 SNEGSKA (reference sequence). Trimming cost V 5 bases and J 4 bases; bases outside gene matches: 3. The CDR3 length is 14 residues.

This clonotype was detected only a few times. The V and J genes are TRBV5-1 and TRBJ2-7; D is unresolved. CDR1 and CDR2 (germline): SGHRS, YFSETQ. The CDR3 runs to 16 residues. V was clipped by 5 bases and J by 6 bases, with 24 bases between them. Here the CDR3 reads CASSSTAGLSMPEQYF. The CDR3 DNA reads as TGCGCCAGCAGTTCGACGGCAGGTCTTTCCATGCCCGAGCAGTACTTC.

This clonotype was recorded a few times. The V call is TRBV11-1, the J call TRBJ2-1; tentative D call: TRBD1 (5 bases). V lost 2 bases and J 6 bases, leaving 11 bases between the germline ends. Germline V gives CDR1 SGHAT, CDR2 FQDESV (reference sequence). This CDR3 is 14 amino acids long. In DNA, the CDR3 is TGTGCCAGCAGCTTAATGGGGCAGCCCAATGAGCAGTTCTTC. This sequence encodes CASSLMGQPNEQFF.

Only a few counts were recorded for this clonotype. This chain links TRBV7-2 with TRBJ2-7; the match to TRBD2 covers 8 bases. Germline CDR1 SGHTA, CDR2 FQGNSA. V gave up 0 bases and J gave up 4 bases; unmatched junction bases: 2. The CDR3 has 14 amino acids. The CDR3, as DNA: TGTGCCAGCAGCTTAGCAGCGGGAGTTTACGAGCAGTACTTC. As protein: CASSLAAGVYEQYF. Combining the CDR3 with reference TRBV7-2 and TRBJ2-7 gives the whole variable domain GAGVSQSPSNKVTEKGKDVELRCDPISGHTALYWYRQSLGQGLEFLIYFQGNSAPDKSGLPSDRFSAERTGGSVSTLTIQRTQQEDSAVYLCASSLAAGVYEQYFGPGTRLTVT.

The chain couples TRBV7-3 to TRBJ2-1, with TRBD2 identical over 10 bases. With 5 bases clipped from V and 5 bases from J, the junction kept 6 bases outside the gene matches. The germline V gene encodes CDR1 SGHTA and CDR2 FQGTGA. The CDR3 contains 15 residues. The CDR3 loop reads CASSKSGGANNEQFF. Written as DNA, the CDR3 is TGTGCCAGCAGCAAAAGCGGGGGGGCAAACAATGAGCAGTTCTTC.

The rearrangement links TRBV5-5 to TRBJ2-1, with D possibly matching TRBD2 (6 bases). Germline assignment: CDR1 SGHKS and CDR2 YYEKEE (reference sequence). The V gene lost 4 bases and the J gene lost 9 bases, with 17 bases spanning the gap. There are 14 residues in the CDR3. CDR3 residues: CASSRSGAGGEQFF. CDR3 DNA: TGTGCCAGCAGCCGATCCGGGGCCGGGGGTGAGCAGTTCTTC.

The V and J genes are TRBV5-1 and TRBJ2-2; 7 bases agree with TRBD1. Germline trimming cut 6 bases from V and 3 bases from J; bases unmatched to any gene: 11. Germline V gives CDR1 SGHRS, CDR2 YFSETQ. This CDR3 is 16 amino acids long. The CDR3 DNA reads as TGCGCCAGCACCAAACTCGGGACAGAAGACACCGGGGAGCTGTTTTTT. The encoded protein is CASTKLGTEDTGELFF.

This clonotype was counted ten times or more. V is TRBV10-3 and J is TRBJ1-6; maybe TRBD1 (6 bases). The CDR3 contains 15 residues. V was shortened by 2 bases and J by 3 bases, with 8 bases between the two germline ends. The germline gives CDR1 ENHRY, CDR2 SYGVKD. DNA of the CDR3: TGTGCCATCAGTGAGCCGGACAGCTATAATTCACCCCTCCACTTT. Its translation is CAISEPDSYNSPLHF.

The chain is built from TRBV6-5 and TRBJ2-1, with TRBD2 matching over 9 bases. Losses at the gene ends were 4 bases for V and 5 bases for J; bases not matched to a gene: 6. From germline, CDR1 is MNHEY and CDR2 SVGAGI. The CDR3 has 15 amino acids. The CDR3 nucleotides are TGTGCCAGCAGTTTATCAAGCGGGGGGCACAATGAGCAGTTCTTC. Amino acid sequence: CASSLSSGGHNEQFF.

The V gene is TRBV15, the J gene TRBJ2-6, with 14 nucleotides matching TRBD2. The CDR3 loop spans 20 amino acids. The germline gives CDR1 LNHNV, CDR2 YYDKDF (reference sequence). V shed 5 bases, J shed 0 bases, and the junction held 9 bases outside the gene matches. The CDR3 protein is CATSGIWGLAGASGANVLTF. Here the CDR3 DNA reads TGTGCCACCAGCGGGATATGGGGACTAGCGGGGGCCTCTGGGGCCAACGTCCTGACTTTC.

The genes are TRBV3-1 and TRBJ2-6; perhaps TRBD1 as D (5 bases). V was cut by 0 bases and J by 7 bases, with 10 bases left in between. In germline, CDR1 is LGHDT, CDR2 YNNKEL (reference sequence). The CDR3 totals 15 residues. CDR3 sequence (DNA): TGTGCCAGCAGCCAAGAGAGCAGGGATGCCAACGTCCTGACTTTC. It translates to CASSQESRDANVLTF.

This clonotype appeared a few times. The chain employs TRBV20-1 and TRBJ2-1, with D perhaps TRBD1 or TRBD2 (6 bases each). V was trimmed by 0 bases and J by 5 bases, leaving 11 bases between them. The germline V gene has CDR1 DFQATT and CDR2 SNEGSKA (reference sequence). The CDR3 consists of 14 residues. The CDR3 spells CSARETGRNNEQFF. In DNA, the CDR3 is TGCAGTGCTAGAGAAACAGGGAGGAACAATGAGCAGTTCTTC.

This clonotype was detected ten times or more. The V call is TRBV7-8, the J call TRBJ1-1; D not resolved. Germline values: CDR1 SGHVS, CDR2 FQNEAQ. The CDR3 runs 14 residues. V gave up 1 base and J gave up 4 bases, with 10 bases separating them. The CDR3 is CASSLGLGTTEAFF. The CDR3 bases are TGTGCCAGCAGCTTAGGTCTGGGAACCACTGAAGCTTTCTTT. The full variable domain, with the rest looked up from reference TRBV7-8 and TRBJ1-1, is GAGVSQSPRYKVAKRGQDVALRCDPISGHVSLFWYQQALGQGPEFLTYFQNEAQLDKSGLPSDRFFAERPEGSVSTLKIQRTQQEDSAVYLCASSLGLGTTEAFFGQGTRLTVV.

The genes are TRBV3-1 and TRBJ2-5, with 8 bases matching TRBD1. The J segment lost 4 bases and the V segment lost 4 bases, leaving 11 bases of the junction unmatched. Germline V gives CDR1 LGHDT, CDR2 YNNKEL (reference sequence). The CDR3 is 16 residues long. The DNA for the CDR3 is TGTGCCAGCAGCCCACCCAGGGGCAGGGGGCGAGAGACCCAGTACTTC. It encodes CASSPPRGRGRETQYF.

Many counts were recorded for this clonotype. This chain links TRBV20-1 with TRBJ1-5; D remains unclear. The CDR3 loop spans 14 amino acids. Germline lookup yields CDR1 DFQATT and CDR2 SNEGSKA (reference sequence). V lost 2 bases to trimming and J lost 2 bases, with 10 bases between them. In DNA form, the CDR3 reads TGCAGTGCTAGAATCCAGGTGGGCAATCAGCCCCAGCATTTT. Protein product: CSARIQVGNQPQHF.

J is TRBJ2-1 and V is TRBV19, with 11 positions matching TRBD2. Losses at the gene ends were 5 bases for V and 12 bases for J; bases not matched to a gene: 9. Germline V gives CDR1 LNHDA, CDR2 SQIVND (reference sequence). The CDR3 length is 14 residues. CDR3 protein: CASSALAGGELQFF. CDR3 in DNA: TGTGCCAGTAGTGCCCTAGCGGGAGGAGAGCTGCAGTTCTTC.

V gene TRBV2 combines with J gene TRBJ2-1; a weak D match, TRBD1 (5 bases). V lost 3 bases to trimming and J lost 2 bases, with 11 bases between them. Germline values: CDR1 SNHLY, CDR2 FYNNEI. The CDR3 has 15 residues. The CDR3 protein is CASSEETAPYNEQFF. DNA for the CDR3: TGTGCCAGCAGTGAGGAGACAGCCCCCTACAATGAGCAGTTCTTC.

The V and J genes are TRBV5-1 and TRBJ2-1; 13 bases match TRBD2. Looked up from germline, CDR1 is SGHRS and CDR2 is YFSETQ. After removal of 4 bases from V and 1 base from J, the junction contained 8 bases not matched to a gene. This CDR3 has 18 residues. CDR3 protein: CASSLGLAGMRSYNEQFF. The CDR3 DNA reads TGCGCCAGCAGCCTGGGACTAGCGGGAATGAGGTCCTACAATGAGCAGTTCTTC.

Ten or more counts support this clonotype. The DNA for the CDR3 is TGTGCCAGCAGCTTAACAGGGGGAGGTGAAAAACTGTTTTTT. Protein product: CASSLTGGGEKLFF. The rearrangement joins TRBV7-2 to TRBJ1-4, with TRBD1 matching over 8 bases. This CDR3 has 14 residues. V lost 2 bases to trimming and J lost 7 bases; unmatched junction nucleotides: 3. Germline V gene data show CDR1 as SGHTA and CDR2 as FQGNSA.